This T cell receptor beta chain was captured in a study of blood T cell repertoires in COVID-19. The overall study: Samples came from the United States, Italy and Spain, spanning acute and convalescent COVID-19. In each case, the material was cDNA or gDNA derived from T cells, B-cell-depleted T cells, or PBMCs.

Original processing notes: Using reference gene primer amplification, nucleated cell counts were estimated. Only in-frame clones appear in the TCRdb table, and some are missing; sequencing was by immunoSEQ multiplex PCR. The D gene and trimming were derived from the DNA, and the V and J assignments and clone size from that table. This sample yields around 250,000 clones, of which roughly four fifths are seen a single time; about 1.9% belongs to the top ten. The trim removed 5 bases at V and 4 bases at J, leaving 6 bases unmatched. This CDR3 spans 14 amino acids. CDR1 SGHTA and CDR2 FQGNSA come from the germline V gene.

The chain combines TRBV7-2 with TRBJ1-1; 8 bases line up with TRBD1. The receptor comes from a man under 40 who had recovered from COVID-19. Sequenced material: peripheral blood. In nucleotides, the CDR3 is TGTGCCAGCAGCCAGGGGGGGACAGGCACTGAAGCTTTCTTT. Protein product: CASSQGGTGTEAFF.